The T cell receptor (beta chain) described here comes from a study of blood T cell repertoires in COVID-19. Study background: Acute and convalescent COVID-19 samples came from the United States, Italy and Spain. Sources were T cells, B-cell-depleted T cells, or PBMCs; the material itself was cDNA or gDNA.

Original analysis: Estimated nucleated cell counts came from reference gene primer amplification. This table comes from immunoSEQ multiplex PCR, and its TCRdb copy is limited to in-frame clones, with some not included. V, J and clone size derive from that table, while D and trimming were established from the DNA sequence. The repertoire holds 300,000 to 350,000 clones, with 87% as singletons. It was during active infection that Seattle patients were enrolled and then longitudinally followed. CDR1 is SGHVS, CDR2 FQNEAQ, per germline. This CDR3 comprises 15 residues. The V and J ends lost 4 bases and 1 base respectively, with 11 bases between them.

This clonotype originated in a young man with COVID-19, enrolled during active disease. The chain has TRBV7-8 and TRBJ1-5; no definite D call. The sequencing input was peripheral blood. CDR3 sequence (DNA): TGTGCCAGCAGCTGGGCCGGAGGGAGCAATCAGCCCCAGCATTTT. Amino acids: CASSWAGGSNQPQHF.